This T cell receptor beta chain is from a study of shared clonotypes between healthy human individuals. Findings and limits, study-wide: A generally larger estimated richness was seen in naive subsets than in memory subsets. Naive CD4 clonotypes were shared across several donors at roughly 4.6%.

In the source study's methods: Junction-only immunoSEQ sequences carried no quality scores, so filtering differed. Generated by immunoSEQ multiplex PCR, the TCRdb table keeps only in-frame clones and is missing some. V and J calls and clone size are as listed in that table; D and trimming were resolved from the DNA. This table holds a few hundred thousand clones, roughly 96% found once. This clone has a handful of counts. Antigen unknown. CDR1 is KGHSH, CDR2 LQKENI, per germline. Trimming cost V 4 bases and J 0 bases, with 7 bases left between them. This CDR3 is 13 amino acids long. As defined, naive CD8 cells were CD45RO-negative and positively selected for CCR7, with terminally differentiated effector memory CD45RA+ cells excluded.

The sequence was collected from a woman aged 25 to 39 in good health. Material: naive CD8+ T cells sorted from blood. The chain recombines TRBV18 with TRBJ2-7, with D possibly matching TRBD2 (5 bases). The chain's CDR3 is CASSHRDSYEQYF. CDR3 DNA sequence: TGTGCCAGCTCACATCGGGACTCCTACGAGCAGTACTTC.